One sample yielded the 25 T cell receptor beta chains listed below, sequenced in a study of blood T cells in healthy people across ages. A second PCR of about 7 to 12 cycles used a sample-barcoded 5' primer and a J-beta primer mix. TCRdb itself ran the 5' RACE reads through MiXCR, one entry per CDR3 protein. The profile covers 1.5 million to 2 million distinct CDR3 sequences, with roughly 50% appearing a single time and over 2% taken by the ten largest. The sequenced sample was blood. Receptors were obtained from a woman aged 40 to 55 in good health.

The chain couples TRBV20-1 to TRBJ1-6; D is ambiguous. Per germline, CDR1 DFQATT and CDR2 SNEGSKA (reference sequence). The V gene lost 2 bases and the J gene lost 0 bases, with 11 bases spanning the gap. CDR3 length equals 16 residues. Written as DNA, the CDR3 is TGCAGTGCTAGACCCTCCGTTAGCTCCTATAATTCACCCCTCCACTTT. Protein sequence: CSARPSVSSYNSPLHF.

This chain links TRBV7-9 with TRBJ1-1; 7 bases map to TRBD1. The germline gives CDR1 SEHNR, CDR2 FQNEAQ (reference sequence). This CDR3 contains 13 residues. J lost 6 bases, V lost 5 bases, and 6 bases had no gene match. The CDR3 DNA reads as TGTGCCAGCAGCACGACAGGGTTGGCTGAAGCTTTCTTT. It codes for CASSTTGLAEAFF.

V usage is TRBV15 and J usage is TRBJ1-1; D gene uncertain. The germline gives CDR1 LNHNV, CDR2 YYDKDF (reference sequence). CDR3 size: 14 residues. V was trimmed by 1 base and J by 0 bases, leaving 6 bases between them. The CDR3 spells CATSRAGLNTEAFF. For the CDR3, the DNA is TGTGCCACCAGCAGAGCAGGCTTGAACACTGAAGCTTTCTTT.

The CDR3 spells CSAMAVPGAGNEKLFF. The DNA of the CDR3 is TGCAGTGCTATGGCGGTACCGGGGGCGGGTAATGAAAAACTGTTTTTT. This chain connects TRBV20-1 to TRBJ1-4; tentatively, D is TRBD1 (6 bases). V lost 4 bases, J lost 4 bases, and 19 bases lay in between. CDR1 DFQATT and CDR2 SNEGSKA come from the germline V gene (reference sequence). The CDR3 spans 16 residues.

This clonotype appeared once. CDR3 region: CASSQDQVRWSSYNEQFF. The CDR3 nucleotides read TGCGCCAGCAGCCAAGATCAGGTGCGCTGGAGCTCCTACAATGAGCAGTTCTTC. The genes are TRBV4-3 and TRBJ2-1; D is unclear. This CDR3 has 18 residues. CDR1 is LGHNA and CDR2 is YSLEER in the germline V gene. V was clipped by 0 bases and J by 0 bases, with 15 bases between them.

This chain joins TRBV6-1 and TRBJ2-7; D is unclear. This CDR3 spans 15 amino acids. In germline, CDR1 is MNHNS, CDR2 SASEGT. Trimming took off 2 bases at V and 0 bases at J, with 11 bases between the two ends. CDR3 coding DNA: TGTGCCAGCAGTGAACAAGGGAAGAGCTCCTACGAGCAGTACTTC. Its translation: CASSEQGKSSYEQYF.

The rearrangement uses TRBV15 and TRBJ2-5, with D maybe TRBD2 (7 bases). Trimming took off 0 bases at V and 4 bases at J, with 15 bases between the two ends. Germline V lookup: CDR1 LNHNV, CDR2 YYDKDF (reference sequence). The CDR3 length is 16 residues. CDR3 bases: TGTGCCACCAGCAGAGATTTGCGAGGGGGGGCAGAGACCCAGTACTTC. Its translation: CATSRDLRGGAETQYF.

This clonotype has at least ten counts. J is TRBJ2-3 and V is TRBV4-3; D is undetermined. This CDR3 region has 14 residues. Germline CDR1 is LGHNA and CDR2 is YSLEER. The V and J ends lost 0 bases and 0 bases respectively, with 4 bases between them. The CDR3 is CASSQDASTDTQYF. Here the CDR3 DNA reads TGCGCCAGCAGCCAAGACGCCAGCACAGATACGCAGTATTTT.

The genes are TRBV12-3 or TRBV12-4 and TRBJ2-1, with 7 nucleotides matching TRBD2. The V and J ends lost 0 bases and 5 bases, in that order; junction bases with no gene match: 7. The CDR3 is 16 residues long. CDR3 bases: TGTGCCAGCAGTTTAGCGCTGCGGGGGAACCACAATGAGCAGTTCTTC. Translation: CASSLALRGNHNEQFF.

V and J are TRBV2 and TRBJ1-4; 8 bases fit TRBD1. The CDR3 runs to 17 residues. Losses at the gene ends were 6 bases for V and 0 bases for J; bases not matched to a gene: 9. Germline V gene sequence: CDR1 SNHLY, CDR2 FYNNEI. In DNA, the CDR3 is TGTGCCAGCAGAAGGGACAGGAAAATTGCAACTAATGAAAAACTGTTTTTT. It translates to CASRRDRKIATNEKLFF. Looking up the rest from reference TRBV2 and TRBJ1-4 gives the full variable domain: EPEVTQTPSHQVTQMGQEVILRCVPISNHLYFYWYRQILGQKVEFLVSFYNNEISEKSEIFDDQFSVERPDGSNFTLKIRSTKLEDSAMYFCASRRDRKIATNEKLFFGSGTQLSVL.

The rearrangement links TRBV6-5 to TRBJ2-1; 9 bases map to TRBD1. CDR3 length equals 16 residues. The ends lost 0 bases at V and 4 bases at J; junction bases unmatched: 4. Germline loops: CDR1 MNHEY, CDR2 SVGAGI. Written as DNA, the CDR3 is TGTGCCAGCAGTTACTCGCGGACAGGGGTATACAATGAGCAGTTCTTC. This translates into CASSYSRTGVYNEQFF.

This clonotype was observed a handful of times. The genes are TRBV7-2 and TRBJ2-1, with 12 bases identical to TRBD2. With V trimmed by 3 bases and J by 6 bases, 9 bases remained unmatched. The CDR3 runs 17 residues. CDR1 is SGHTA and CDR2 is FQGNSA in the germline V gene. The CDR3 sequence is CASSLFRLAGGTNEQFF. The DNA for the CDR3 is TGTGCCAGCAGCTTGTTCAGGCTAGCGGGGGGGACCAATGAGCAGTTCTTC. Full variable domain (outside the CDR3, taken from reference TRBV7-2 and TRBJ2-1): GAGVSQSPSNKVTEKGKDVELRCDPISGHTALYWYRQSLGQGLEFLIYFQGNSAPDKSGLPSDRFSAERTGGSVSTLTIQRTQQEDSAVYLCASSLFRLAGGTNEQFFGPGTRLTVL.

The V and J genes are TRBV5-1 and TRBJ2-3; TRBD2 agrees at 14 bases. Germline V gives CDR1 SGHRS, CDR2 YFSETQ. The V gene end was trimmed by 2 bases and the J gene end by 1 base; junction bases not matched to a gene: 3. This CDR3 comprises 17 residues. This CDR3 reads CASSFWTSGGRTDTQYF. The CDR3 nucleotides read TGCGCCAGCAGCTTTTGGACTAGCGGGGGGCGCACAGATACGCAGTATTTT.

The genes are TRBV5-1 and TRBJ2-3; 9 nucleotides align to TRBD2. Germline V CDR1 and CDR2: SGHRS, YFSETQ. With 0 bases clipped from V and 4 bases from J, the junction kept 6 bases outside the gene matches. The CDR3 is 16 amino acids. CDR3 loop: CASSLAPRGGADTQYF. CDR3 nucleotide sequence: TGCGCCAGCAGCTTGGCCCCGCGGGGGGGCGCAGATACGCAGTATTTT.

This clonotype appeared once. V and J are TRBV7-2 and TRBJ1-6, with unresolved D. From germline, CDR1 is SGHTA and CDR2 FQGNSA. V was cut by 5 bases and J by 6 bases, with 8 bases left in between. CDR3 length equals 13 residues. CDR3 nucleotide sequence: TGTGCCAGCAGCATGAAGACTAATTCACCCCTCCACTTT. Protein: CASSMKTNSPLHF.

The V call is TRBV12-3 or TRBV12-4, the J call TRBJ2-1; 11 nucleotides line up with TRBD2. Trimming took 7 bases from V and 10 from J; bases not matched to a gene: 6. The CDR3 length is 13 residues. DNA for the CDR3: TGTGCCAGCAACAGTCCTAGCGGGGGGGAGCAGTTCTTC. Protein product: CASNSPSGGEQFF.

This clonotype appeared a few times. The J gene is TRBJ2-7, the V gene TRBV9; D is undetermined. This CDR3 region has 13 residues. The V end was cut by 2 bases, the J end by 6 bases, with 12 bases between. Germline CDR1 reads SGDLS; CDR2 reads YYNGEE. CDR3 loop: CASSVDTGGEQYF. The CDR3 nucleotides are TGTGCCAGCAGCGTTGACACGGGTGGCGAGCAGTACTTC.

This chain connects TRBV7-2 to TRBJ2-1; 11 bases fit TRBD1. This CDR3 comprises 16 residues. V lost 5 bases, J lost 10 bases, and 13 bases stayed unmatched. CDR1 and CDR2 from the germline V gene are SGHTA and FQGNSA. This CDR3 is CASSPGGGQGVQEQFF. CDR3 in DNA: TGTGCCAGCAGCCCCGGGGGGGGACAGGGGGTTCAAGAGCAGTTCTTC.

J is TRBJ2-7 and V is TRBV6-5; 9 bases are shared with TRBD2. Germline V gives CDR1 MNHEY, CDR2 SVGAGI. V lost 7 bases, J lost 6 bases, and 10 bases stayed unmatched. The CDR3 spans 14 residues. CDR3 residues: CASTAERGVSEQYF. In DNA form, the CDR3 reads TGTGCCAGCACCGCCGAGCGGGGGGTGAGCGAGCAGTACTTC.

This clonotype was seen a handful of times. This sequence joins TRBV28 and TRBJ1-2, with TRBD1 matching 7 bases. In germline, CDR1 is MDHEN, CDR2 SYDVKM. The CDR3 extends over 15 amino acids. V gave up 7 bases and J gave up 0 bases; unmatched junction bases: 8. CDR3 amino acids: CASIQGGTANYGYTF. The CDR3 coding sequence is TGTGCCAGCATCCAAGGGGGGACAGCTAACTATGGCTACACCTTC.

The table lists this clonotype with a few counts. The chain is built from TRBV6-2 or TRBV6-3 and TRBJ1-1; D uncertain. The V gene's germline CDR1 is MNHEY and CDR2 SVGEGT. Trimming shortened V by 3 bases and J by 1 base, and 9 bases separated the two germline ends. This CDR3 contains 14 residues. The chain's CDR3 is CASSYATENTEAFF. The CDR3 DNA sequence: TGTGCCAGCAGTTATGCCACAGAGAACACTGAAGCTTTCTTT.

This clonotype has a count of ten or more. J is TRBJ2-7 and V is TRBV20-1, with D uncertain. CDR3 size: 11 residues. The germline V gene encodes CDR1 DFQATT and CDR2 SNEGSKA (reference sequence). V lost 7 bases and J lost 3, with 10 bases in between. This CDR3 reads CSVQFGYEQYF. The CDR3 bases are TGCAGTGTGCAGTTCGGCTACGAGCAGTACTTC.

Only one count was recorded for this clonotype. The CDR3 protein is CASSQDGSGGGTDTQYF. For the CDR3, the DNA is TGTGCCAGCAGCCAAGATGGAAGCGGGGGGGGCACAGATACGCAGTATTTT. The chain combines TRBV4-2 with TRBJ2-3; 10 bases fit TRBD2. Germline CDR1 is LGHNA and CDR2 is YNFKEQ. The CDR3 covers 17 residues. The trim removed 0 bases at V and 1 base at J, leaving 4 bases unmatched.

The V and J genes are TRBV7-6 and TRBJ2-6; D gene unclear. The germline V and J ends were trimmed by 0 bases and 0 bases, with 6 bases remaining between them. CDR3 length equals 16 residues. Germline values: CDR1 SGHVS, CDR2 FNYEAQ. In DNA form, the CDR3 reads TGTGCCAGCAGCTTAGCCACCGACTCTGGGGCCAACGTCCTGACTTTC. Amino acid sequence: CASSLATDSGANVLTF.

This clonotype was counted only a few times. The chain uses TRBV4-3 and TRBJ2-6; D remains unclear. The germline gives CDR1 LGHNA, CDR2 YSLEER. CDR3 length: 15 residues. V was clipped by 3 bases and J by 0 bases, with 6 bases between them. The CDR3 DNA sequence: TGCGCCAGCAGCCATGAGGTCTCTGGGGCCAACGTCCTGACTTTC. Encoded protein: CASSHEVSGANVLTF.